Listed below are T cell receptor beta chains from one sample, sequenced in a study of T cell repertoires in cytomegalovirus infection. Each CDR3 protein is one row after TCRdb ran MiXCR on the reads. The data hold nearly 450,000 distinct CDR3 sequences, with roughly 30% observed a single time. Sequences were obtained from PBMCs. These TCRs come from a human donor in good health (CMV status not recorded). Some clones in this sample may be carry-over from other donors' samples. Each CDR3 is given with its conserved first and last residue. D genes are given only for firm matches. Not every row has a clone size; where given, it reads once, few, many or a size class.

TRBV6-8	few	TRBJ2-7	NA	TGTGCCAGCTCCCCCCGGAGGGGGCCCTACGAGCAGTACTTC	CASSPRRGPYEQYF
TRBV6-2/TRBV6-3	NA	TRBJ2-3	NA	TGTGCCAGCAGTCCCGTCGCGAACCCTTCCGGGACAATCGATACGCAGTATTTT	CASSPVANPSGTIDTQYF
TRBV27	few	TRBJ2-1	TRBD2	TGTGCCAGCAGTTTGCTGGGGACTAGCGGGGTGGTCAATGAGCAGTTCTTC	CASSLLGTSGVVNEQFF
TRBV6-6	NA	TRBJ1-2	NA	TGTGCCAGCAGTGTTGACGGGGGAGCTAACTATGGCTACACCTTC	CASSVDGGANYGYTF
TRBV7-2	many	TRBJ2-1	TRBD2	TGTGCCAGCAGCCCGGGACTAGCGGGGGGGCAATTCCGGGAGCAGTTCTTC	CASSPGLAGGQFREQFF
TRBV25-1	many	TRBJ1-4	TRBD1	TGTGCCAGCAGTGACCCAACACAGGGGGCCGTTGAAAAACTGTTTTTT	CASSDPTQGAVEKLFF
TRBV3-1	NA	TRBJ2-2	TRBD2	TGTGCCAGCAGTCATTGGACTAGGGGCACCGGGGAGCTGTTTTTT	CASSHWTRGTGELFF
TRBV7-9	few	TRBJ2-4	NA	TGTGCCAGCAGCCGGCCGACAGACTCGGTAGCCAAAAACATTCAGTACTTC	CASSRPTDSVAKNIQYF
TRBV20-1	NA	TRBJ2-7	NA	TGCAGTGCTACTGGGGCAGGCTACGAGCAGTACTTC	CSATGAGYEQYF
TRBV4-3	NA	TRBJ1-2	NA	TGCGCCAGCAGCCAAGGAGGTCGGCAGGCGGACTATGGCTACACCTTC	CASSQGGRQADYGYTF
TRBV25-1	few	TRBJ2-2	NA	TGTGCCAGCAGTGAATTTGGAGGGACACATGAGAACACCGGGGAGCTGTTTTTT	CASSEFGGTHENTGELFF
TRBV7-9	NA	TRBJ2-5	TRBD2	TGTGCCAGCACCCTTGGGGGGGTCCAAGAGACCCAGTACTTC	CASTLGGVQETQYF
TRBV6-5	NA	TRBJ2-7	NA	TGTGCCAGCAGTTACACTCAAGGCTACTACGAGCAGTACTTC	CASSYTQGYYEQYF
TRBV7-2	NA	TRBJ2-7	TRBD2	TGTGCCAGCAGCTTAAAACGGGGGGTAAGCGAGCAGTACTTC	CASSLKRGVSEQYF
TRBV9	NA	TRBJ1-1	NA	TGTGCCAGCAGCGTAGCACGGACGAACACTGAAGCTTTCTTT	CASSVARTNTEAFF
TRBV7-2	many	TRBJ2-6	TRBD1	TGTGCCAGCAGTTCCCCTGGGACAGCTGGGGCCAACGTCCTGACTTTC	CASSSPGTAGANVLTF
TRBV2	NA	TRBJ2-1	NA	TGTGCCAGCAGTGAAGCGTTGGAAGAGCAGTTCTTC	CASSEALEEQFF
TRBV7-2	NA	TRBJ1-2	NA	TGTGCCAGCAGCTTAGATGGGGGTTTTTCTGGCGACACCTTC	CASSLDGGFSGDTF
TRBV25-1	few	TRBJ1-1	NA	TGTGCCAGCAGTGAGACCGCGACCTCTGAAGCTTTCTTT	CASSETATSEAFF
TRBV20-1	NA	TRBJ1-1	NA	TGCAGTGCGAAGGGCCAGGATGAGACTGAAGCTTTCTTT	CSAKGQDETEAFF
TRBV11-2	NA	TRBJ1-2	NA	TGTGCCAGCAGCAGACCTTGGGGCTACACCTTC	CASSRPWGYTF
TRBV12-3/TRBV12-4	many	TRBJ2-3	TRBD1	TGTGCCAGCAGTCCCCAGACAGGGTTAGACCTCACAGATACGCAGTATTTT	CASSPQTGLDLTDTQYF
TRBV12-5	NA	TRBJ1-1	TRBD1	TGTGCTAGTGGTTTGGGACAGGGGAATACTGAAGCTTTCTTT	CASGLGQGNTEAFF
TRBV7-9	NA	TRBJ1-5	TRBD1	TGTGCCAGCAGCTGGGAGGGACAGGGGCAGCCCAAGCATTTT	CASSWEGQGQPKHF
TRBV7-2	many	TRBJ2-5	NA	TGTGCCAGCAGCTCTAGCGAAGAGACCCAGTACTTC	CASSSSEETQYF
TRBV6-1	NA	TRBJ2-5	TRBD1	TGTGCCATCCTTCCAGGGGGCGCGGGAGAGACCCAGTACTTC	CAILPGGAGETQYF
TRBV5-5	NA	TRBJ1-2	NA	TGTGCCAGCAGGTCGGGAGCGACCAAACCTAACTATGGCTACACCTTC	CASRSGATKPNYGYTF
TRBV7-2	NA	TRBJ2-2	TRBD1	TGTGCCAGCAGCGTAACAGGGGGCCGGACCGGGGAGCTGTTTTTT	CASSVTGGRTGELFF
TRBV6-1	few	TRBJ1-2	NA	TGTGCCAGCAGTGATCAGGGGCCAAACTATGGCTACACCTTC	CASSDQGPNYGYTF
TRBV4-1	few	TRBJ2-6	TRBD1	TGCGCCAGCAGCCAAGGAGAGGGGGCGGCTGGGGCCAACGTCCTGACTTTC	CASSQGEGAAGANVLTF
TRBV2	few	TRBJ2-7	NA	TGTGCCAGCAGTGAGTCCAGGGGGGTCCCCTCCAACTACGAGCAGTACTTC	CASSESRGVPSNYEQYF
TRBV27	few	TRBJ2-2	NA	TGTGCCAGCAGTTCCTTCCGGGCCGGGGAGCTGTTTTTT	CASSSFRAGELFF
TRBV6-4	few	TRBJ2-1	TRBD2	TGTGCCAGCAGCATACTAGCGGGGTCATACAATGAGCAGTTCTTC	CASSILAGSYNEQFF
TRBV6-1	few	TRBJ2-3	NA	TGTGCCGCATCGGGGGGACACACAGATACGCAGTATTTT	CAASGGHTDTQYF
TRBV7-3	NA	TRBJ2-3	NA	TGTGCCAGCAGCTTAACGGCAGGGTCAGATACGCAGTATTTT	CASSLTAGSDTQYF
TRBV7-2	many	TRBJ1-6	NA	TGTGCCAGCAGCCGTAAGGGGGATTCACCCCTCCACTTT	CASSRKGDSPLHF
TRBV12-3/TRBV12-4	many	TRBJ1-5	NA	TGTGCCAGCAGCTCCGGGACACTGGCTCAGCCCCAGCATTTT	CASSSGTLAQPQHF
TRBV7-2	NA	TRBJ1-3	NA	TGTGCCAGCAGCTTAGTTCCAAAACCCATTTACTCTGGAAACACCAGATATTTT	CASSLVPKPIYSGNTRYF
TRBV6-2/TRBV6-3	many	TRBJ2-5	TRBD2	TGTGCCAGCAGCCGGACTAGCGGGGGGGGAGAGACCCAGTACTTC	CASSRTSGGGETQYF
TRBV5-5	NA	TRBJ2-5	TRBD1	TGTGCCAGCAGCATACGGACAGGGGTAGAGGAGACCCAGTACTTC	CASSIRTGVEETQYF
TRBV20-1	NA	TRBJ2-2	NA	TGCAGTGCTACGGGACTCCTATTGAGGGGCACCGGGGAGCTGTTTTTT	CSATGLLLRGTGELFF
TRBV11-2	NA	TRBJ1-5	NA	TGTGCCAGCAGCTTAGGCGGCAGTTATAGCAATCAGCCCCAGCATTTT	CASSLGGSYSNQPQHF
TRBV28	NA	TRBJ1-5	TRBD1	TGTGCCAGCAGTTTATGGGCGGGACAGGGCAATCAGCCCCAGCATTTT	CASSLWAGQGNQPQHF
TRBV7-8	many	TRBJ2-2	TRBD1	TGTGCCAGCAGCCCCCGAGCTGGGACAGATGCTACCGGGGAGCTGTTTTTT	CASSPRAGTDATGELFF
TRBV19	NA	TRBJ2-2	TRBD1	TGTGCCAGTAGTTTCGGACAGGCGGCGGACACCGGGGAGCTGTTTTTT	CASSFGQAADTGELFF
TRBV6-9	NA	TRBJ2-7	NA	TGTGCCAGCAGCCGCCCCCCGACAGGATCCTACGAGCAGTACTTC	CASSRPPTGSYEQYF
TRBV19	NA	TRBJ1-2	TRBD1	TGTGCCAGTAGTATTTTACTTGACAGGGACTATGGCTACACCTTC	CASSILLDRDYGYTF
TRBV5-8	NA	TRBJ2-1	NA	TGTGCCAGCAGCGAGTCCTGGCGTTCCAGCTCCTACAATGAGCAGTTCTTC	CASSESWRSSSYNEQFF
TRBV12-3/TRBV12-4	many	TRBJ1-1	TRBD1	TGTGCCAGCAGTCCCGGACAGGGGAGCACTGAAGCTTTCTTT	CASSPGQGSTEAFF
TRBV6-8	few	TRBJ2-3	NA	TGTGCCAGCAGTTACCCAGGGCTTGCAGATACGCAGTATTTT	CASSYPGLADTQYF
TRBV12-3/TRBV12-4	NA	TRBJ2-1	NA	TGTGCCAGCAGGGCCGGGAACACCCGGAGTGAGCAGTTCTTC	CASRAGNTRSEQFF
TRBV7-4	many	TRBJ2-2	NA	TGTGCCAGCAGCTTCGCCGGGGGCTCCCCTCGTTCGATATACACCGGGGAGCTGTTTTTT	CASSFAGGSPRSIYTGELFF
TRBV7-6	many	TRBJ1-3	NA	TGTGCCAGCAGCTTAGGCAGCTCTGGAAACACCATATATTTT	CASSLGSSGNTIYF